The T cell receptor beta chain under discussion was sequenced for a study of cytotoxic CD8 clonotypes in ibrutinib-treated CLL. Looking at the study overall: Recorded responses included about 25 partial and 2 complete; following median 68 months, approximately 14 stayed remitted and roughly 12 progressed.

Study-level points and caveats: Public clonotypes occurred uncommonly; on treatment, they contracted or remained stable. Whereas clonality rose at ibrutinib response, it declined toward baseline at progression.

Germline V CDR1 and CDR2: SGHVS, FNYEAQ. V gave up 5 bases and J gave up 6 bases; unmatched junction bases: 3. The CDR3 loop spans 14 amino acids. A remark on this clone: Antigen specificity is unknown.

The data were produced by immunoSEQ multiplex PCR, yet TCRdb's version contains in-frame clones alone and is incomplete. The sample includes more than 200,000 clones, 75% to 80% of them seen just once. The chain carries TRBV7-6 and TRBJ2-3; 12 positions match TRBD2. The source material was PBMCs, sampled after 12 months of ibrutinib treatment. This TCR derives from a human donor with chronic lymphocytic leukemia. The CDR3 loop is CASSRGLAGDTQYF. CDR3 coding DNA: TGTGCCAGCAGCCGCGGACTAGCGGGGGATACGCAGTATTTT.